The 24 T cell receptor beta chains below were found in one sample sequenced in a study of OX40 agonist ivuxolimab in advanced cancers. Sequencing was performed with immunoSEQ multiplex PCR; in TCRdb, only in-frame clones are kept and a portion is missing. The sample includes about 90,000 clones, approximately 91% seen only once; the top ten take more than 0.25%. The material was CD4+ or CD8+ T cells sorted from blood, obtained in a trial of the OX40 agonist ivuxolimab. These receptors all come from an adult with an advanced solid tumor such as melanoma, head and neck, liver or kidney cancer.

This chain links TRBV7-2 with TRBJ2-7; 11 nucleotides line up with TRBD2. From germline, CDR1 is SGHTA and CDR2 FQGNSA. The J segment lost 2 bases and the V segment lost 5 bases, leaving 2 bases of the junction unmatched. The CDR3 covers 14 residues. CDR3 protein: CASSPTSGTYEQYF. The CDR3 region has the DNA TGTGCCAGCAGCCCGACTAGCGGGACCTACGAGCAGTACTTC.

This rearrangement joins TRBV4-2 to TRBJ2-7; 12 nucleotides agree with TRBD2. Germline lookup yields CDR1 LGHNA and CDR2 YNFKEQ. The ends lost 0 bases at V and 4 bases at J; junction bases unmatched: 16. The CDR3 covers 20 residues. CDR3: CASSQEGIQGGLAGGYEQYF. In DNA form, the CDR3 reads TGTGCCAGCAGCCAAGAGGGGATACAAGGGGGCCTAGCGGGAGGGTACGAGCAGTACTTC.

This chain connects TRBV5-4 to TRBJ1-1; the D gene is possibly TRBD1 (5 bases). Germline CDR1 is SGHNT and CDR2 is YYREEE (reference sequence). There are 14 residues in the CDR3. Trimming shortened V by 4 bases and J by 1 base, and 11 bases separated the two germline ends. The CDR3 is CASSPGRENTEAFF. The CDR3 region has the DNA TGTGCCAGCAGCCCCGGCAGGGAGAACACTGAAGCTTTCTTT.

The chain couples TRBV6-1 to TRBJ1-2; TRBD1 is a possible D gene (5 bases). The CDR3 loop spans 15 amino acids. Germline CDR1 reads MNHNS; CDR2 reads SASEGT. Trimming shortened V by 0 bases and J by 3 bases, and 11 bases separated the two germline ends. The CDR3 sequence: CASSEAPGGDYGYTF. CDR3 in DNA: TGTGCCAGCAGTGAAGCCCCCGGGGGGGACTATGGCTACACCTTC.

The V call is TRBV9, the J call TRBJ2-1; 12 bases are a match to TRBD2. Germline lookup yields CDR1 SGDLS and CDR2 YYNGEE. V dropped 4 bases and J dropped 0; count of bases not matched to a gene: 5. This CDR3 region has 17 residues. CDR3 residues: CASSTGLAGSSYNEQFF. The CDR3 nucleotides are TGTGCCAGCAGCACAGGACTAGCGGGGAGCTCCTACAATGAGCAGTTCTTC.

This chain connects TRBV7-2 to TRBJ1-5, with D possibly being TRBD1 (5 bases). Trimming shortened V by 5 bases and J by 7 bases, and 15 bases separated the two germline ends. CDR1 SGHTA and CDR2 FQGNSA come from the germline V gene. This CDR3 comprises 14 residues. CDR3 sequence (DNA): TGTGCCAGCAGCCCCCATCGGGGGGAGCAGCCCCAGCATTTT. Translation: CASSPHRGEQPQHF.

This sequence joins TRBV16 and TRBJ2-5; no definite D call. From germline, CDR1 is KGHSY and CDR2 FQNENV. V lost 1 base, J lost 5 bases, and 11 bases lay in between. The CDR3 length is 14 residues. DNA for the CDR3: TGTGCCAGCAGCCAATTTATGGGAATGGAGACCCAGTACTTC. Its translation: CASSQFMGMETQYF.

The chain joins TRBV6-5 to TRBJ1-2, with D possibly TRBD1 on 6 matching bases. V dropped 5 bases and J dropped 6 bases, with 19 bases sitting between them. This CDR3 comprises 15 residues. Germline-derived CDR1 and CDR2 are MNHEY and SVGAGI. This chain's CDR3 is CASSRNPRGVHGYTF. For the CDR3, the DNA is TGTGCCAGCAGTCGCAACCCCAGGGGTGTACATGGCTACACCTTC.

The V call is TRBV28, the J call TRBJ1-3, with D perhaps TRBD1 (6 bases). V was cut by 5 bases and J by 2 bases, with 13 bases left in between. Germline V gene sequence: CDR1 MDHEN, CDR2 SYDVKM. This CDR3 region has 15 residues. The CDR3 DNA reads TGTGCCAGCAGTCCTTCAGGGGCGGCTGGAAACACCATATATTTT. Amino acid sequence: CASSPSGAAGNTIYF.

The chain employs TRBV6-1 and TRBJ2-3; no reliable D call. The CDR3 extends over 15 amino acids. Germline CDR1 and CDR2: MNHNS and SASEGT. V was cut by 2 bases and J by 0 bases, with 9 bases left in between. CDR3 sequence reads: CASSERQISTDTQYF. CDR3 DNA sequence: TGTGCCAGCAGTGAACGGCAGATAAGCACAGATACGCAGTATTTT.

This clone has ten or more counts. J is TRBJ1-1 and V is TRBV19, with TRBD1 as a possible D gene (5 bases). The CDR3 has 16 amino acids. Between the trimmed V and J ends, which lost 6 bases and 3 bases, there was a span of 20 bases. Per the germline V gene, CDR1 is LNHDA and CDR2 is SQIVND (reference sequence). The CDR3 bases are TGTGCCAGTAGAAAAGTGGACGGGACTCGGGACACTGAAGCTTTCTTT. Translated: CASRKVDGTRDTEAFF.

In its sample, this clone was seen once. The chain is built from TRBV11-2 and TRBJ2-5; 7 bases fit TRBD2. The V segment lost 5 bases and the J segment 2 bases; nucleotides outside the gene matches: 5. This CDR3 comprises 14 residues. Germline values: CDR1 SGHAT, CDR2 FQNNGV. The CDR3 sequence: CASSPGGFQETQYF. For the CDR3, the DNA is TGTGCCAGCAGCCCGGGGGGATTTCAAGAGACCCAGTACTTC.

This chain joins TRBV28 and TRBJ2-3; tentative D call: TRBD1 (6 bases). Trimming pared 6 bases from V and 4 bases from J, leaving 14 bases between. This CDR3 spans 14 amino acids. Germline CDR1 is MDHEN and CDR2 is SYDVKM. The DNA for the CDR3 is TGTGCCAGCAGCACAGGGCTGGTGGCAGATACGCAGTATTTT. Protein product: CASSTGLVADTQYF. Based on the CDR3 plus reference TRBV28 and TRBJ2-3, the full variable domain is DVKVTQSSRYLVKRTGEKVFLECVQDMDHENMFWYRQDPGLGLRLIYFSYDVKMKEKGDIPEGYSVSREKKERFSLILESASTNQTSMYLCASSTGLVADTQYFGPGTRLTVL.

V and J are TRBV2 and TRBJ1-1, with 11 bases identical to TRBD1. The CDR3 totals 15 residues. Germline assignment: CDR1 SNHLY and CDR2 FYNNEI. V shed 4 bases and J 2 bases; nucleotides not matched to a gene: 3. The CDR3 here is CASSGRTGGNTEAFF. The CDR3 coding sequence is TGTGCCAGCAGTGGAAGGACAGGGGGCAACACTGAAGCTTTCTTT.

The chain combines TRBV19 with TRBJ2-7, with TRBD1 matching over 11 bases. The V gene's germline CDR1 is LNHDA and CDR2 SQIVND (reference sequence). With V trimmed by 5 bases and J by 7 bases, 7 bases remained unmatched. The CDR3 is 14 amino acids. CDR3 bases: TGTGCCAGTAGTTCCGGACAGGGGGCGCGGGAGCAGTACTTC. This gives the protein CASSSGQGAREQYF.

The rearrangement uses TRBV10-2 and TRBJ2-3; tentatively, D is TRBD2 (6 bases). Germline V gives CDR1 WSHSY, CDR2 SAAADI. This CDR3 spans 14 amino acids. V lost 7 bases, J lost 4 bases, and 15 bases lay in between. CDR3 nucleotides: TGCGCCAGCAAGAGACTAGGAGGGCCAGATACGCAGTATTTT. Protein product: CASKRLGGPDTQYF.

V and J are TRBV11-3 and TRBJ2-2, with 9 bases aligning to TRBD1. This CDR3 contains 14 residues. V shed 5 bases and J 7 bases; nucleotides not matched to a gene: 5. CDR1 is SGHNT and CDR2 is YENEEA in the germline V gene. The CDR3 is CASSRTGEYGELFF. The CDR3 DNA reads as TGTGCCAGCAGCAGGACAGGGGAGTACGGGGAGCTGTTTTTT. Filled out from reference TRBV11-3 and TRBJ2-2, the complete variable domain reads EAGVVQSPRYKIIEKKQPVAFWCNPISGHNTLYWYLQNLGQGPELLIRYENEEAVDDSQLPKDRFSAERLKGVDSTLKIQPAELGDSAVYLCASSRTGEYGELFFGEGSRLTVL.

The J gene is TRBJ2-1, the V gene TRBV11-2; D ambiguous. Trimming cost V 2 bases and J 5 bases, with 7 bases left between them. The CDR3 loop spans 13 amino acids. Looked up from germline, CDR1 is SGHAT and CDR2 is FQNNGV. This CDR3 reads CASSLNFNNEQFF. The CDR3 bases are TGTGCCAGCAGCTTAAATTTTAACAATGAGCAGTTCTTC. Full variable domain (outside the CDR3, taken from reference TRBV11-2 and TRBJ2-1): EAGVAQSPRYKIIEKRQSVAFWCNPISGHATLYWYQQILGQGPKLLIQFQNNGVVDDSQLPKDRFSAERLKGVDSTLKIQPAKLEDSAVYLCASSLNFNNEQFFGPGTRLTVL.

The V gene is TRBV29-1, the J gene TRBJ1-1; possible D gene TRBD1, 6 bases. V lost 1 base to trimming and J lost 1 base, with 10 bases between them. The CDR3 runs 14 residues. Per germline, CDR1 SQVTM and CDR2 ANQGSEA. The DNA for the CDR3 is TGCAGCGTTGAAGGGGGGGGGCAGAACACTGAAGCTTTCTTT. Protein: CSVEGGGQNTEAFF.

V usage is TRBV27 and J usage is TRBJ2-7; D may be TRBD2 (5 bases). The CDR3 contains 16 residues. Germline CDR1 is MNHEY and CDR2 is SMNVEV (reference sequence). V lost 5 bases to trimming and J lost 2 bases, with 19 bases between them. The CDR3, as DNA: TGTGCCAGCAGTCTCCGGGGAGCGGACCTAACCTACGAGCAGTACTTC. Protein sequence: CASSLRGADLTYEQYF.

The chain couples TRBV10-3 to TRBJ2-1, with 9 bases matching TRBD2. Looked up from germline, CDR1 is ENHRY and CDR2 is SYGVKD. This CDR3 contains 16 residues. After removal of 0 bases from V and 8 bases from J, the junction contained 8 bases not matched to a gene. The CDR3 DNA is TGTGCCATCAGTGAGTCGAATGGCGGGAGGGTCCATGAGCAGTTCTTC. This gives the protein CAISESNGGRVHEQFF.

The J gene is TRBJ2-1, the V gene TRBV11-2, with D perhaps being TRBD1 or TRBD2 (5 bases each). The CDR3 totals 13 residues. Germline CDR1 reads SGHAT; CDR2 reads FQNNGV. V was trimmed by 5 bases and J by 4 bases, leaving 9 bases between them. For the CDR3, the DNA is TGTGCCAGCAGCCAGGGACCTTACAATGAGCAGTTCTTC. Its translation is CASSQGPYNEQFF.

J is TRBJ2-3 and V is TRBV7-9; D call uncertain. The CDR3 sequence is 11 residues long. V lost 8 bases and J lost 3, with 6 bases in between. The germline CDR1 and CDR2 sequences are SEHNR and FQNEAQ (reference sequence). CDR3 residues: CASLRTDTQYF. The CDR3 DNA reads as TGTGCCAGCTTACGGACAGATACGCAGTATTTT.

V and J are TRBV7-7 and TRBJ2-5; 9 bases are a match to TRBD2. The CDR3 spans 15 residues. The J segment lost 5 bases and the V segment lost 2 bases, leaving 6 bases of the junction unmatched. From germline, CDR1 is SSHAT and CDR2 FNYEAQ (reference sequence). CDR3 in DNA: TGTGCCAGCAGCTTAAACAGCGGGAGGAGTGAGACCCAGTACTTC. Its protein product is CASSLNSGRSETQYF.